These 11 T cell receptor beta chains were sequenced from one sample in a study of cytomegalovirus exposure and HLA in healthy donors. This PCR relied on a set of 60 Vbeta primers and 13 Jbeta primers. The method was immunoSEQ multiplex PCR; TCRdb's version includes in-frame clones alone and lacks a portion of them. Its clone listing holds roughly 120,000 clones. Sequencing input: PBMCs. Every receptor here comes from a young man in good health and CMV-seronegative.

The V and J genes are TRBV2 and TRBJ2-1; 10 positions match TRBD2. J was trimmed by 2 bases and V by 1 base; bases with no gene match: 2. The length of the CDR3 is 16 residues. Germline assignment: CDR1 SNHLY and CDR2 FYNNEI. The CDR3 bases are TGTGCCAGCAGTGAAGGGACTAGCGGCCCCTACAATGAGCAGTTCTTC. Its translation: CASSEGTSGPYNEQFF.

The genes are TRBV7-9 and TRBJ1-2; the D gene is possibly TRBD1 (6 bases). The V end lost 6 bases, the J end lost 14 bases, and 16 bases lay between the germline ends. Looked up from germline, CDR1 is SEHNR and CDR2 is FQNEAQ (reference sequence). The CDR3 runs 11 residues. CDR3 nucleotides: TGTGCCAGCAGTCGCGGGGGCTTGGGGACCTTC. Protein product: CASSRGGLGTF.

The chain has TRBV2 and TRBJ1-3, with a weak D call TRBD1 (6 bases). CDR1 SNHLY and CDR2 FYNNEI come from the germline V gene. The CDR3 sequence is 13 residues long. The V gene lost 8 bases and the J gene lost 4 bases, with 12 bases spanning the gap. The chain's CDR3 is CASGGGRGNTIYF. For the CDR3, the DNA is TGTGCCAGCGGGGGGGGGCGAGGAAACACCATATATTTT. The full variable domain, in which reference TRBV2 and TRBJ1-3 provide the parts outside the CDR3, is EPEVTQTPSHQVTQMGQEVILRCVPISNHLYFYWYRQILGQKVEFLVSFYNNEISEKSEIFDDQFSVERPDGSNFTLKIRSTKLEDSAMYFCASGGGRGNTIYFGEGSWLTVV.

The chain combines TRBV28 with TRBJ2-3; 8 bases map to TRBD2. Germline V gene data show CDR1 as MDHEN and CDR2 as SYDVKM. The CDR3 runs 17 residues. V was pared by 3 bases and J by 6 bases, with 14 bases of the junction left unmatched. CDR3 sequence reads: CASSFRQGAGVRDTQYF. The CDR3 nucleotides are TGTGCCAGCAGTTTCCGGCAGGGAGCGGGAGTCCGTGATACGCAGTATTTT.

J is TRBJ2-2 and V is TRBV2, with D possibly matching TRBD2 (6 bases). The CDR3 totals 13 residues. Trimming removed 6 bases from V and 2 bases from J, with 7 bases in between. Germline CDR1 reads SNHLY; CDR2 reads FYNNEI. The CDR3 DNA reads TGTGCCAGCAGGGGGGGTAACACCGGGGAGCTGTTTTTT. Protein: CASRGGNTGELFF. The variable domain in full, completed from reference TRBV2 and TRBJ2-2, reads EPEVTQTPSHQVTQMGQEVILRCVPISNHLYFYWYRQILGQKVEFLVSFYNNEISEKSEIFDDQFSVERPDGSNFTLKIRSTKLEDSAMYFCASRGGNTGELFFGEGSRLTVL.

DNA for the CDR3: TGTGCCAGCTCACTGGGACAGGGTCAGGAAAAACTGTTTTTT. Translating it yields CASSLGQGQEKLFF. The chain employs TRBV18 and TRBJ1-4, with TRBD1 matching over 9 bases. V shed 4 bases and J 8 bases; nucleotides not matched to a gene: 5. CDR1 is KGHSH, CDR2 LQKENI, per germline. The CDR3 has 14 amino acids.

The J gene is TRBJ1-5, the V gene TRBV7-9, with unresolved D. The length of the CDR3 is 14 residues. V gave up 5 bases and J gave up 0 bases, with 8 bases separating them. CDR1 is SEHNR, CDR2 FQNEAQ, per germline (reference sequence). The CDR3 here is CASSGLYSNQPQHF. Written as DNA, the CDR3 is TGTGCCAGCAGCGGCTTATATAGCAATCAGCCCCAGCATTTT.

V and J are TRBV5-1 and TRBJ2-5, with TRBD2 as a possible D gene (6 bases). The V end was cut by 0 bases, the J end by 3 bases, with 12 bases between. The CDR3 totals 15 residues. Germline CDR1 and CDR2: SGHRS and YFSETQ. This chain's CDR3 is CASSLVAGQEETQYF. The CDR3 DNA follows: TGCGCCAGCAGCTTGGTTGCGGGGCAGGAAGAGACCCAGTACTTC.

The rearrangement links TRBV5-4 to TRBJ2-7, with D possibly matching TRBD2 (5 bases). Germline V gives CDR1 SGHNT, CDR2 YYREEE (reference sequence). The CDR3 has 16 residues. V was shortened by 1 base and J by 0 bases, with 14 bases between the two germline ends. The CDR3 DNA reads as TGTGCCAGCAGCTTGAGTACGGGGATGAGCTCCTACGAGCAGTACTTC. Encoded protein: CASSLSTGMSSYEQYF.

This CDR3 is CASSPRGEVEAFF. The CDR3 DNA sequence: TGTGCCAGCAGCCCCCGGGGGGAGGTTGAAGCTTTCTTT. The chain combines TRBV7-9 with TRBJ1-1, with a possible D match to TRBD1 (5 bases). Germline CDR1 and CDR2: SEHNR and FQNEAQ (reference sequence). V was cut by 5 bases and J by 7 bases, with 14 bases left in between. The CDR3 is 13 amino acids.

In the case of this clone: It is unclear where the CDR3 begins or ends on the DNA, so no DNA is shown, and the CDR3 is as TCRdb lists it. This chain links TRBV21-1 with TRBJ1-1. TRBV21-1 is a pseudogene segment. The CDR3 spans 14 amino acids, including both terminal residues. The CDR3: CASSVVGKGTEAFF.